This TCR beta chain was identified during a study of control samples from healthy donors and cancer patients. The V gene lost 0 bases and the J gene lost 2 bases, with 5 bases spanning the gap. Germline V gene lookup returns CDR1 LGHNA and CDR2 YSLEER. This CDR3 comprises 14 residues. The protocol was immunoSEQ multiplex PCR, while the TCRdb copy is restricted to in-frame clones and leaves out a portion. In the table there are about 170,000 clones, 90% to 95% of which are singletons. This receptor was obtained from a woman aged 60-70 years in good health. The J gene is TRBJ1-5, the V gene TRBV4-3; D gene uncertain. What was sequenced was blood. CDR3 protein: CASSQEVGNQPQHF. CDR3 bases: TGCGCCAGCAGCCAAGAGGTAGGCAATCAGCCCCAGCATTTT.